This is a list of T cell receptor beta chains from one sample in a study of identifying expanded T cells in peripheral blood. This table comes from immunoSEQ multiplex PCR, and its TCRdb copy is limited to in-frame clones, with some not included. The profile shows about 83,000 clones, over 75% of them singletons. The source material was blood. The receptors were gathered from a person between 18 and 69 years old in good health. The CDR3 runs from the conserved cysteine through the conserved F or W. The D gene is left open where the match is weak. Size values are once, few and many counts, or a class for expanded clones, and some rows have none.

.,.,TRBJ1-5,TRBV7-8,TGTGCCAGCAGCTTAGCGCCCGGACAGCCGGAAAATCAGCCCCAGCATTTT,CASSLAPGQPENQPQHF
.,.,TRBJ2-1,TRBV4-3,TGCGCCAGCAGCCAGGATGACCTCTACAATGAGCAGTTCTTC,CASSQDDLYNEQFF
.,.,TRBJ2-7,TRBV19,TGTGCCAGTAGTGGAACCCAGGGATTCTACGAGCAGTACTTC,CASSGTQGFYEQYF
.,TRBD2,TRBJ2-1,TRBV28,TGTGCCAGCAGATTCGGACTAGCGGGAGGGCAGTTCTTC,CASRFGLAGGQFF
.,.,TRBJ1-5,TRBV6-1,TGTGCCAGCAGTGAACGAGTAAGATATCAGCCCCAGCATTTT,CASSERVRYQPQHF
.,.,TRBJ2-7,TRBV7-2,TGTGCCAGCAGCGAGTGGACTGCCTACGAGCAGTACTTC,CASSEWTAYEQYF
once,.,TRBJ2-5,TRBV2,TGTGCCAGCAGGCCTCAAGAGACCCAGTACTTC,CASRPQETQYF
.,.,TRBJ2-3,TRBV2,TGTGCCAGCGGATCCTGGGGGGGCGCAGATACGCAGTATTTT,CASGSWGGADTQYF
.,.,TRBJ1-2,TRBV30,TGTGCCTGGAGCCGGGGCCTTTCAGCTAACTATGGCTACACCTTC,CAWSRGLSANYGYTF
few,.,TRBJ2-3,TRBV5-4,TGTGCCAGCAGCTTGGCAGGCACAGATACGCAGTATTTT,CASSLAGTDTQYF
.,.,TRBJ1-3,TRBV4-3,TGCGCCAGCAGCCAAGAACCAGCAACTGGAAACACCATATATTTT,CASSQEPATGNTIYF
.,TRBD2,TRBJ2-1,TRBV25-1,TGTGCCAGCTCCAGAGGACTAGCGGCCAATGAGCAGTTCTTC,CASSRGLAANEQFF
.,.,TRBJ2-7,TRBV27,TGTGCCAGCAGTCCCTACGAGCAGTACTTC,CASSPYEQYF
.,.,TRBJ1-3,TRBV19,TGTGCCAGTAGTATATCGTCAACCTCTGGAAACACCATATATTTT,CASSISSTSGNTIYF
.,.,TRBJ2-5,TRBV15,TGTGCCACCAGCAGCCCCCTAGGGGGGGAGCTCGAGACCCAGTACTTC,CATSSPLGGELETQYF
.,TRBD1,TRBJ2-7,TRBV18,TGTGCCAGCTCGTCACAGGGGGCCTACGAGCAGTACTTC,CASSSQGAYEQYF
.,.,TRBJ1-2,TRBV6-6,TGTGCCAGCAGTCCCGCCGGGCCACTAAGTGGCTACACCTTC,CASSPAGPLSGYTF
.,TRBD1,TRBJ2-7,TRBV2,TGTGCCAGCAACAGGGGGGACTACGAGCAGTACTTC,CASNRGDYEQYF
.,.,TRBJ2-5,TRBV28,TGTGCCAGCAGTTTACTCCAGGGCCAAGAGACCCAGTACTTC,CASSLLQGQETQYF
.,.,TRBJ2-7,TRBV29-1,TGCAGCGTTAGGGACTGGCGCTACGAGCAGTACTTC,CSVRDWRYEQYF
.,.,TRBJ2-1,TRBV5-1,TGCGCCAGCAGCATTATCGATCGACTCTACAATGAGCAGTTCTTC,CASSIIDRLYNEQFF
.,.,TRBJ1-4,TRBV6-5,TGTGCCAGCAGTTACCCTCGAGGGTCCTATAATGAAAAACTGTTTTTT,CASSYPRGSYNEKLFF